The next 26 T cell receptor beta chains were all read from a single sample in a study of CD4 T cells in relation to SARS-CoV-2 and coronaviruses. CD4+ T cells from unexposed donors were obtained before the COVID-19 pandemic (2011-2018). The data were produced by immunoSEQ multiplex PCR, yet TCRdb's version contains in-frame clones alone and is incomplete. The profile shows nearly 70,000 clones, 80% to 95% of them singletons. Input material: naive CD4+ T cells from PBMCs. Subset described: naive CD4+ T cells isolated by negative enrichment. The receptors were gathered from a human donor in good health.

The chain is built from TRBV19 and TRBJ1-3, with a tentative D call TRBD1 (5 bases). The CDR3 loop spans 16 amino acids. With 7 bases removed from V and 0 bases from J, the gap between germline ends came to 16 bases. CDR1 LNHDA and CDR2 SQIVND come from the germline V gene (reference sequence). The CDR3 is CASTAGPTLSGNTIYF. The CDR3 DNA reads TGTGCCAGTACCGCGGGGCCGACCCTCTCTGGAAACACCATATATTTT.

On this clone: One end of the junction is discordant with germline, which a read error may explain. The rearrangement links TRBV18 to TRBJ2-3; TRBD2 aligns across 8 bases. The CDR3 sequence is 17 residues long. From germline, CDR1 is KGHSH and CDR2 LQKENI. The DNA of the CDR3 is TGTGCCAACTCACCACCTATTGTGGTAGCGGGGACAGATACGCAGTATTTT. This sequence encodes CANSPPIVVAGTDTQYF. The whole variable domain, remainder taken from reference TRBV18 and TRBJ2-3, is NAGVMQNPRHLVRRRGQEARLRCSPMKGHSHVYWYRQLPEEGLKFMVYLQKENIIDESGMPKERFSAEFPKEGPSILRIQQVVRGDSAAYFCANSPPIVVAGTDTQYFGPGTRLTVL.

This chain connects TRBV9 to TRBJ2-5, with 11 bases matching TRBD2. The CDR3 extends over 17 amino acids. Trimming took 4 bases from V and 2 from J; bases not matched to a gene: 10. The germline V gene has CDR1 SGDLS and CDR2 YYNGEE. Here the CDR3 DNA reads TGTGCCAGCAGCAAAAATTCGGGACTAGCGGAACAAGAGACCCAGTACTTC. Protein product: CASSKNSGLAEQETQYF.

Comment on this clone: The same CDR3 can be traced to other DNA sequences in this sample. This sequence joins TRBV13 and TRBJ1-6, with 7 nucleotides matching TRBD1. The CDR3 loop spans 13 amino acids. CDR1 PRHDT and CDR2 FYEKMQ come from the germline V gene (reference sequence). V shed 8 bases, J shed 7 bases, and the junction held 5 bases outside the gene matches. The DNA of the CDR3 is TGTGCCAGCCAGGGGGTTGGGAATTCACCCCTCCACTTT. Translating gives CASQGVGNSPLHF.

CDR3 in DNA: TGCGCCAGCAGCTTGGTTAGCGCCTACAATGAGCAGTTCTTC. Residues: CASSLVSAYNEQFF. The chain recombines TRBV5-1 with TRBJ2-1, with D perhaps matching TRBD2 (5 bases). Germline CDR1 reads SGHRS; CDR2 reads YFSETQ. Trimming took off 0 bases at V and 2 bases at J, with 6 bases between the two ends. CDR3 length equals 14 residues.

The V gene is TRBV5-1, the J gene TRBJ1-2; TRBD1 matches 9 bases. CDR3 length: 15 amino acids. Germline V gene data show CDR1 as SGHRS and CDR2 as YFSETQ. Trimming took 0 bases from V and 3 from J; bases not matched to a gene: 3. In DNA, the CDR3 is TGCGCCAGCAGCTTGGGGACAGGGGCGTACTATGGCTACACCTTC. Its translation: CASSLGTGAYYGYTF.

This chain links TRBV18 with TRBJ2-1; D is unclear. Germline lookup yields CDR1 KGHSH and CDR2 LQKENI. The length of the CDR3 is 12 residues. Deletions cut 4 bases from V and 11 bases from J, with 12 bases between. The chain's CDR3 is CASSRNVGQQFF. As DNA, the CDR3 is TGTGCCAGCTCACGCAATGTGGGTCAGCAGTTCTTC.

The J gene is TRBJ2-1, the V gene TRBV5-1; D is undetermined. V shed 4 bases and J shed 8 bases, with 16 bases lying between them. The CDR3 has 14 residues. Per germline, CDR1 SGHRS and CDR2 YFSETQ. CDR3 sequence reads: CASSPENLADEQFF. The CDR3 nucleotides are TGCGCCAGCAGCCCCGAGAATCTGGCAGATGAGCAGTTCTTC.

V gene TRBV11-3 combines with J gene TRBJ1-1; D remains unclear. This CDR3 comprises 14 residues. Trimming took 4 bases from V and 0 from J, leaving 9 bases between them. Germline V gives CDR1 SGHNT, CDR2 YENEEA. The chain's CDR3 is CASSSGTMNTEAFF. The CDR3 nucleotides are TGTGCCAGCAGCTCGGGCACCATGAACACTGAAGCTTTCTTT.

This CDR3 is CASSQLTGNTGELFF. The CDR3 region has the DNA TGCGCCAGCAGCCAACTGACAGGGAACACCGGGGAGCTGTTTTTT. The chain employs TRBV5-1 and TRBJ2-2; weak D call: TRBD1 (6 bases). From germline, CDR1 is SGHRS and CDR2 YFSETQ. The V end was cut by 4 bases, the J end by 1 base, with 11 bases between. This CDR3 has 15 residues.

This clone is a singleton in its sample. The chain recombines TRBV11-2 with TRBJ2-5, with 7 bases lining up with TRBD1. V trimming: 7 bases; J trimming: 5 bases; junction bases outside the gene matches: 7. Germline assignment: CDR1 SGHAT and CDR2 FQNNGV. This CDR3 contains 13 residues. This CDR3 is CASNPGQRETQYF. DNA of the CDR3: TGTGCCAGCAATCCGGGACAGAGGGAGACCCAGTACTTC.

V usage is TRBV27 and J usage is TRBJ2-3, with unresolved D. Germline V gene sequence: CDR1 MNHEY, CDR2 SMNVEV (reference sequence). V was pared by 2 bases and J by 0 bases, with 15 bases between. The CDR3 is made up of 17 amino acids. CDR3 sequence reads: CASSLVGQQYSTDTQYF. The CDR3 DNA reads as TGTGCCAGCAGTTTAGTGGGTCAGCAATATAGCACAGATACGCAGTATTTT.

This sequence joins TRBV3-1 (or the pseudogene TRBV3-2) and TRBJ2-7, with a tentative D call TRBD2 (6 bases). The germline V and J ends were trimmed by 0 bases and 0 bases, with 9 bases remaining between them. The CDR3 is made up of 15 amino acids. Germline lookup yields CDR1 LGHDT and CDR2 YNNKEL (reference sequence). The CDR3 coding sequence is TGTGCCAGCAGCCAAGATGGAGGGATCTCCTACGAGCAGTACTTC. Amino acids: CASSQDGGISYEQYF.

The chain employs TRBV14 and TRBJ1-6; D is possibly TRBD1 (5 bases). Germline CDR1 reads SGHDN; CDR2 reads FVKESK. The CDR3 has 15 amino acids. Trimming took 4 bases from V and 10 from J, leaving 17 bases between them. CDR3 in DNA: TGTGCCAGCAGCCCGACCCCCGGAAAGGGGTCACCCCTCCACTTT. Translation gives CASSPTPGKGSPLHF.

This rearrangement joins TRBV5-5 to TRBJ2-7, with D possibly TRBD1 on 6 matching bases. The V gene lost 4 bases and the J gene lost 2 bases, with 19 bases spanning the gap. This CDR3 has 16 residues. Germline V CDR1 and CDR2: SGHKS, YYEKEE (reference sequence). CDR3 nucleotide sequence: TGTGCCAGCAGCCTTAGACAGGCGACGCCTCCCTACGAGCAGTACTTC. It codes for CASSLRQATPPYEQYF.

The chain uses TRBV7-9 and TRBJ1-5; no reliable D call. The length of the CDR3 is 12 residues. V lost 3 bases and J 6 bases, leaving 6 bases between the germline ends. The germline V gene has CDR1 SEHNR and CDR2 FQNEAQ (reference sequence). CDR3 loop: CASSFPPQPQHF. The CDR3 DNA reads as TGTGCCAGCAGCTTCCCGCCTCAGCCCCAGCATTTT.

The CDR3 spells CASSTPGSPNEKLFF. DNA for the CDR3: TGTGCCAGCAGCACCCCAGGGTCGCCTAATGAAAAACTGTTTTTT. This chain links TRBV5-4 with TRBJ1-4, with D perhaps TRBD1 (5 bases). There are 15 residues in the CDR3. V was pared by 4 bases and J by 3 bases, with 13 bases between. Germline V CDR1 and CDR2: SGHNT, YYREEE (reference sequence).

This sequence joins TRBV28 and TRBJ2-1; D gene unclear. The CDR3 length is 12 residues. Germline CDR1 is MDHEN and CDR2 is SYDVKM. Trimming stripped 6 bases from V and 12 bases from J, with 15 bases between. The CDR3 DNA reads as TGTGCCAGCAGAGAGAGCCCGGGTAGGCAGTTCTTC. This translates into CASRESPGRQFF. Full variable domain (rest looked up from reference TRBV28 and TRBJ2-1): DVKVTQSSRYLVKRTGEKVFLECVQDMDHENMFWYRQDPGLGLRLIYFSYDVKMKEKGDIPEGYSVSREKKERFSLILESASTNQTSMYLCASRESPGRQFFGPGTRLTVL.

This clone has a single count. The gene calls are TRBV5-1 and TRBJ2-5; TRBD2 matches at 8 bases. Looked up from germline, CDR1 is SGHRS and CDR2 is YFSETQ. There are 15 residues in the CDR3. J lost 4 bases, V lost 0 bases, and 5 bases had no gene match. The CDR3, as DNA: TGCGCCAGCAGCTTGGCAAACCTAGCGGGAGAGACCCAGTACTTC. Its protein product is CASSLANLAGETQYF.

This chain links TRBV5-1 with TRBJ1-4; D is unresolved. The CDR3 runs to 14 residues. Germline CDR1 and CDR2: SGHRS and YFSETQ. V was clipped by 4 bases and J by 3 bases, with 10 bases between them. The CDR3 region has the DNA TGCGCCAGCAGCCCCTCCGGGTCTAATGAAAAACTGTTTTTT. Its translation is CASSPSGSNEKLFF.

The V and J genes are TRBV5-8 and TRBJ2-2; the D gene is possibly TRBD1 (5 bases). The CDR3 consists of 13 residues. Germline V CDR1 and CDR2: SGHTS, YDEGEE. The V and J ends lost 5 bases and 7 bases respectively, with 12 bases between them. CDR3 in DNA: TGTGCCAGCAGACAGGAGCTCGACGGGGAGCTGTTTTTT. Encoded protein: CASRQELDGELFF. The full variable domain, rest sourced from reference TRBV5-8 and TRBJ2-2, is EAGVTQSPTHLIKTRGQQATLRCSPISGHTSVYWYQQALGLGLQFLLWYDEGEERNRGNFPPRFSGRQFPNYSSELNVNALELEDSALYLCASRQELDGELFFGEGSRLTVL.

The chain employs TRBV7-2 and TRBJ2-7, with 10 bases fitting TRBD2. The CDR3 contains 14 residues. Germline V gene lookup returns CDR1 SGHTA and CDR2 FQGNSA. V shed 8 bases, J shed 3 bases, and the junction held 7 bases outside the gene matches. The CDR3 protein is CASSTSGVIYEQYF. DNA for the CDR3: TGTGCCAGCTCAACTAGCGGGGTAATCTACGAGCAGTACTTC.

The V and J genes are TRBV3-1 (or the pseudogene TRBV3-2) and TRBJ1-6; D is ambiguous. The CDR3 consists of 14 residues. Germline V gene lookup returns CDR1 LGHDT and CDR2 YNNKEL (reference sequence). With 6 bases removed from V and 8 bases from J, the gap between germline ends came to 14 bases. This chain's CDR3 is CASSLPGVDSPLHF. For the CDR3, the DNA is TGTGCCAGCAGTCTGCCAGGAGTGGATTCACCCCTCCACTTT.

This clone occurred once. The chain uses TRBV10-3 and TRBJ1-2; 8 bases match TRBD1. CDR1 is ENHRY, CDR2 SYGVKD, per germline. The V segment lost 3 bases and the J segment 1 base; nucleotides outside the gene matches: 1. The CDR3 consists of 14 residues. The CDR3 sequence: CAISDDRGNYGYTF. The CDR3 region has the DNA TGTGCCATCAGTGATGACAGGGGTAACTATGGCTACACCTTC.

The chain couples TRBV5-1 to TRBJ2-2; 12 nucleotides line up with TRBD2. Germline V gene lookup returns CDR1 SGHRS and CDR2 YFSETQ. The CDR3 extends over 16 amino acids. V lost 4 bases and J lost 3; bases outside the gene matches: 4. In DNA, the CDR3 is TGCGCCAGCAGCCCACTAGCGGGGGGACACACCGGGGAGCTGTTTTTT. Its translation is CASSPLAGGHTGELFF.

This sequence joins TRBV12-3 or TRBV12-4 and TRBJ2-5; 7 bases align to TRBD1. J was trimmed by 2 bases and V by 6 bases; bases with no gene match: 3. The CDR3 totals 13 residues. CDR3 nucleotide sequence: TGTGCCAGCAGCGGGACAGTACAAGAGACCCAGTACTTC. Protein sequence: CASSGTVQETQYF.